This T cell receptor beta chain stems from a study of long-term antiretroviral therapy in people with HIV. Looked up from germline, CDR1 is SGHVS and CDR2 is FQNEAQ. The CDR3 runs to 15 residues. V was pared by 7 bases and J by 6 bases, with 12 bases of the junction left unmatched. Participants living with HIV all received treatment in the United States. Overall study results and limits: Missing from the dataset were any data on ART adherence, viral resistance or therapy changes. Older ART regimens may have been in use when blood was drawn between the mid-2000s and the late 2010s.

Note on this clone: Its antigen is unidentified.

Run at survey level, the immunoSEQ assay was version v3.0. Data came from immunoSEQ multiplex PCR; TCRdb stores just in-frame clones and leaves some out. The sample contains 25,000 to 35,000 clones, 86% of which appear only once. The sequence was collected from a woman aged 25-40 years with HIV. The sample was unsorted PBMCs, taken 0.8 years after starting antiretroviral therapy. The V gene is TRBV7-8, the J gene TRBJ2-1; 7 bases are a match to TRBD2. The CDR3 nucleotides read TGTGCCAGCACCCCAAGGGCTAGCGGTTCCAATGAGCAGTTCTTC. As protein: CASTPRASGSNEQFF.